This passage covers 30 T cell receptor beta chains from one sample sequenced in a study of OX40 agonist ivuxolimab in advanced cancers. Produced via immunoSEQ multiplex PCR; TCRdb's table is partial and in-frame only. This sample has about 50,000 clones, with approximately 75% found just once. Material: CD4+ or CD8+ T cells sorted from blood, obtained in a trial of the OX40 agonist ivuxolimab. The receptors stem from an adult with an advanced solid tumor such as melanoma, head and neck, liver or kidney cancer.

The CDR3 nucleotides read TGCAGCGTTGAAGAGGGTCAACCTAGCACAGATACGCAGTATTTT. The encoded protein is CSVEEGQPSTDTQYF. The rearrangement links TRBV29-1 to TRBJ2-3; D is undetermined. Germline CDR1 is SQVTM and CDR2 is ANQGSEA. The CDR3 extends over 15 amino acids. V was pared by 0 bases and J by 0 bases, with 10 bases between.

The CDR3 DNA reads as TGTGCCAGCACAAGCAGACAGCACGGCAAAGGGGCTAGCTATGGCTACACCTTC. Encoded protein: CASTSRQHGKGASYGYTF. The V call is TRBV28, the J call TRBJ1-2; D possibly corresponds to TRBD1 (5 bases). This CDR3 spans 18 amino acids. The ends were cut back, 7 bases at V and 4 bases at J, with 28 bases in the middle. The V gene's germline CDR1 is MDHEN and CDR2 SYDVKM.

The V gene is TRBV11-1, the J gene TRBJ2-7; D ambiguous. V lost 5 bases and J 0 bases, leaving 11 bases between the germline ends. CDR3 size: 14 residues. Germline CDR1 reads SGHAT; CDR2 reads FQDESV (reference sequence). CDR3 region: CASSPQGSSYEQYF. CDR3 DNA sequence: TGTGCCAGCAGCCCTCAAGGCAGCTCCTACGAGCAGTACTTC.

The chain is built from TRBV30 and TRBJ1-2; D unresolved. The length of the CDR3 is 11 residues. V was cut by 3 bases and J by 8 bases, with 10 bases left in between. Per germline, CDR1 GTSNPN and CDR2 SVGIG (reference sequence). The CDR3 nucleotides are TGTGCCTGGAGGAGGGTCGGGGGCTACACCTTC. Translated: CAWRRVGGYTF.

The rearrangement joins TRBV5-4 to TRBJ2-5, with D possibly matching TRBD2 (7 bases). Germline V gene data show CDR1 as SGHNT and CDR2 as YYREEE (reference sequence). The CDR3 is 15 amino acids. V dropped 4 bases and J dropped 5 bases, with 18 bases sitting between them. In DNA, the CDR3 is TGTGCCAGCAGCCTCCCTTCGGGGGGCGCTGAGACCCAGTACTTC. Translated: CASSLPSGGAETQYF.

This clone was detected only a few times. The J gene is TRBJ2-5, the V gene TRBV2; D possibly corresponds to TRBD2 (6 bases). Trimming left V 7 bases short and J 7 bases short, with 16 bases between. Germline V gene lookup returns CDR1 SNHLY and CDR2 FYNNEI. The CDR3 sequence is 13 residues long. This CDR3 is CASTQTSPGTQYF. The CDR3 DNA is TGTGCCAGCACCCAGACTAGTCCGGGGACCCAGTACTTC.

The CDR3 DNA follows: TGTGCCAGCAGTGAAGTAGCACAGGGTGGGCTCACGGGCGAGCAGTACTTC. Its translation is CASSEVAQGGLTGEQYF. The J gene is TRBJ2-7, the V gene TRBV6-1, with TRBD1 as a possible D gene (6 bases). Germline V gene sequence: CDR1 MNHNS, CDR2 SASEGT. The length of the CDR3 is 17 residues. Trimming took 1 base from V and 6 from J, leaving 22 bases between them.

V is TRBV28 and J is TRBJ1-2, with 8 nucleotides matching TRBD1. V trimming: 0 bases; J trimming: 8 bases; junction bases outside the gene matches: 8. Germline assignment: CDR1 MDHEN and CDR2 SYDVKM. There are 15 residues in the CDR3. CDR3 nucleotide sequence: TGTGCCAGCAGTTTATGGCAGGGGGCGCTTAACGGCTACACCTTC. This codes for CASSLWQGALNGYTF.

The rearrangement links TRBV6-6 to TRBJ1-2, with D possibly TRBD1 on 6 matching bases. Trimming shortened V by 2 bases and J by 8 bases, and 15 bases separated the two germline ends. Germline loops: CDR1 MNHNY, CDR2 SVGAGI (reference sequence). The CDR3 contains 14 residues. DNA of the CDR3: TGTGCCAGCAGTTACGGCCCTGACAGGACGGGCTACACCTTC. It yields the protein CASSYGPDRTGYTF.

The V and J genes are TRBV5-4 and TRBJ1-2; weak D call: TRBD1 (5 bases). Deletions cut 4 bases from V and 4 bases from J, with 14 bases between. The length of the CDR3 is 14 residues. Germline-derived CDR1 and CDR2 are SGHNT and YYREEE (reference sequence). CDR3 amino acids: CASSQGTGVYGYTF. DNA for the CDR3: TGTGCCAGCAGCCAAGGGACGGGAGTCTATGGCTACACCTTC.

In DNA, the CDR3 is TGTGCCAGCAGCTTTTTCACAGTGAACACCGGGGAGCTGTTTTTT. Translation: CASSFFTVNTGELFF. The chain links TRBV5-4 to TRBJ2-2, with D unclear. Trimming took off 2 bases at V and 1 base at J, with 9 bases between the two ends. The germline V gene encodes CDR1 SGHNT and CDR2 YYREEE (reference sequence). The CDR3 is 15 amino acids. The complete variable domain, with remaining parts taken from reference TRBV5-4 and TRBJ2-2, reads ETGVTQSPTHLIKTRGQQVTLRCSSQSGHNTVSWYQQALGQGPQFIFQYYREEENGRGNFPPRFSGLQFPNYSSELNVNALELDDSALYLCASSFFTVNTGELFFGEGSRLTVL.

The CDR3 protein is CASRPSGTRPNTEAFF. The CDR3 DNA is TGTGCCAGCAGGCCAAGCGGGACGAGGCCGAACACTGAAGCTTTCTTT. The chain uses TRBV7-9 and TRBJ1-1; D is perhaps TRBD1 (5 bases). The CDR3 is 16 residues long. CDR1 is SEHNR and CDR2 is FQNEAQ in the germline V gene (reference sequence). V shed 6 bases and J shed 1 base, with 18 bases lying between them. Looking up the rest from reference TRBV7-9 and TRBJ1-1 gives the full variable domain: DTGVSQNPRHKITKRGQNVTFRCDPISEHNRLYWYRQTLGQGPEFLTYFQNEAQLEKSRLLSDRFSAERPKGSFSTLEIQRTEQGDSAMYLCASRPSGTRPNTEAFFGQGTRLTVV.

This chain joins TRBV5-1 and TRBJ2-5, with 11 bases that match TRBD2. V dropped 4 bases and J dropped 5; count of bases not matched to a gene: 10. The CDR3 covers 16 residues. Germline loops: CDR1 SGHRS, CDR2 YFSETQ. The CDR3 bases are TGCGCCAGCAGCCCCATGACTAGCGGGATGGGGGAGACCCAGTACTTC. It encodes CASSPMTSGMGETQYF. The entire variable domain, with the rest obtained from reference TRBV5-1 and TRBJ2-5, is as follows: KAGVTQTPRYLIKTRGQQVTLSCSPISGHRSVSWYQQTPGQGLQFLFEYFSETQRNKGNFPGRFSGRQFSNSRSEMNVSTLELGDSALYLCASSPMTSGMGETQYFGPGTRLLVL.

The genes are TRBV29-1 and TRBJ2-3; no clear D gene. V gave up 5 bases and J gave up 4 bases, with 13 bases separating them. The CDR3 runs to 13 residues. Germline assignment: CDR1 SQVTM and CDR2 ANQGSEA. In DNA form, the CDR3 reads TGCAGCGTTAACCCTAGGACCCCAGATACGCAGTATTTT. Amino acid sequence: CSVNPRTPDTQYF.

Notes on this clone: Within the sample, other DNA sequences also encode this same CDR3. The J gene is TRBJ1-1, the V gene TRBV2, with D maybe TRBD1 (5 bases). CDR1 is SNHLY and CDR2 is FYNNEI in the germline V gene. CDR3 size: 14 residues. V lost 5 bases and J 0 bases, leaving 10 bases between the germline ends. CDR3 region: CASSLTGLNTEAFF. The CDR3 nucleotides are TGTGCCAGCAGTTTAACAGGATTGAACACTGAAGCTTTCTTT.

The chain links TRBV5-6 to TRBJ2-6; the match to TRBD1 covers 7 bases. Per germline, CDR1 SGHDT and CDR2 YYEEEE. The CDR3 has 15 amino acids. V trimming: 5 bases; J trimming: 2 bases; junction bases outside the gene matches: 4. The chain's CDR3 is CASRQTGAGANVLTF. CDR3 DNA sequence: TGTGCCAGCAGACAAACAGGGGCTGGGGCCAACGTCCTGACTTTC.

The V gene is TRBV5-1, the J gene TRBJ1-2; D unresolved. This CDR3 has 14 amino acids. Germline V gene data show CDR1 as SGHRS and CDR2 as YFSETQ. V lost 4 bases, J lost 4 bases, and 14 bases lay in between. CDR3 nucleotide sequence: TGCGCCAGCAGCGTCGGATTTCGGATCTATGGCTACACCTTC. Protein sequence: CASSVGFRIYGYTF.

The chain combines TRBV29-1 with TRBJ2-5; TRBD2 aligns across 8 bases. This CDR3 comprises 16 residues. Unmatched junction bases numbered 10, after V lost 4 bases and J lost 0 bases. Germline V gene sequence: CDR1 SQVTM, CDR2 ANQGSEA. Written as DNA, the CDR3 is TGCAGCGTTGTAGGGGGAGCGGGGGTTAACCAAGAGACCCAGTACTTC. It translates to CSVVGGAGVNQETQYF.

The chain couples TRBV2 to TRBJ2-7, with D possibly TRBD1 on 6 matching bases. The CDR3 contains 14 residues. Germline lookup yields CDR1 SNHLY and CDR2 FYNNEI. V lost 8 bases and J 5 bases, leaving 19 bases between the germline ends. The CDR3 loop reads CASGRDGGIHEQYF. In DNA, the CDR3 is TGTGCCAGCGGCAGGGATGGGGGCATCCACGAGCAGTACTTC. Together with reference TRBV2 and TRBJ2-7, the CDR3 gives the full variable domain: EPEVTQTPSHQVTQMGQEVILRCVPISNHLYFYWYRQILGQKVEFLVSFYNNEISEKSEIFDDQFSVERPDGSNFTLKIRSTKLEDSAMYFCASGRDGGIHEQYFGPGTRLTVT.

The chain employs TRBV11-3 and TRBJ2-7, with TRBD1 matching 8 bases. The CDR3 is 15 amino acids. Trimming cost V 2 bases and J 2 bases; bases outside gene matches: 5. Germline V gene lookup returns CDR1 SGHNT and CDR2 YENEEA. CDR3 coding DNA: TGTGCCAGCAGCTTACGGACAGGGCTAACCTACGAGCAGTACTTC. Translation gives CASSLRTGLTYEQYF.

This chain links TRBV19 with TRBJ1-5; D possibly corresponds to TRBD1 (6 bases). Germline V CDR1 and CDR2: LNHDA, SQIVND (reference sequence). The CDR3 is 14 amino acids. Trimming pared 3 bases from V and 9 bases from J, leaving 15 bases between. The CDR3 nucleotides read TGTGCCAGTAGTATGGGCAGGGGTGTGTTGCCCCAGCATTTT. Amino acids: CASSMGRGVLPQHF.

This rearrangement joins TRBV5-4 to TRBJ1-4, with a possible D match to TRBD1 (5 bases). Germline lookup yields CDR1 SGHNT and CDR2 YYREEE (reference sequence). Trimming cost V 4 bases and J 5 bases, with 15 bases left between them. The CDR3 has 15 residues. The CDR3 DNA sequence: TGTGCCAGCAGCCCGGGACGGCGGGCAAATGAAAAACTGTTTTTT. As protein: CASSPGRRANEKLFF.

This clone was counted only a few times. The rearrangement links TRBV7-2 to TRBJ1-1; 8 bases line up with TRBD1. This CDR3 has 15 amino acids. CDR1 is SGHTA, CDR2 FQGNSA, per germline. Trimming removed 5 bases from V and 1 base from J; junction bases left unmatched: 6. CDR3 sequence: CASSPRDRPNTEAFF. CDR3 coding DNA: TGTGCCAGCAGCCCTAGGGACAGGCCGAACACTGAAGCTTTCTTT.

The genes are TRBV15 and TRBJ1-2, with D unclear. The CDR3 length is 13 residues. Germline V CDR1 and CDR2: LNHNV, YYDKDF (reference sequence). Deletions cut 3 bases from V and 8 bases from J, with 13 bases between. CDR3 sequence: CATSSMVSGGYTF. For the CDR3, the DNA is TGTGCCACCAGCAGTATGGTGTCGGGGGGCTACACCTTC.

The chain couples TRBV5-4 to TRBJ1-1, with D hard to call. Trimming left V 4 bases short and J 0 bases short, with 13 bases between. The CDR3 is 15 residues long. The germline V gene has CDR1 SGHNT and CDR2 YYREEE (reference sequence). The CDR3 DNA is TGTGCCAGCAGCCCCCGAGGAAACCTGAACACTGAAGCTTTCTTT. Amino acid sequence: CASSPRGNLNTEAFF. Full variable domain (outside the CDR3, taken from reference TRBV5-4 and TRBJ1-1): ETGVTQSPTHLIKTRGQQVTLRCSSQSGHNTVSWYQQALGQGPQFIFQYYREEENGRGNFPPRFSGLQFPNYSSELNVNALELDDSALYLCASSPRGNLNTEAFFGQGTRLTVV.

For this clone: At one boundary the junction diverges from the germline segment, which might be a read error. J is TRBJ2-1 and V is TRBV19; perhaps TRBD1 as D (6 bases). CDR1 is LNHDA and CDR2 is SQIVND in the germline V gene (reference sequence). The CDR3 contains 14 residues. Here the CDR3 DNA reads TGTGCCAGTAGTTTAGAGGACAGACACAATGAGCAGTTCTTC. This sequence encodes CASSLEDRHNEQFF.

This sequence joins TRBV7-2 and TRBJ1-1; D possibly corresponds to TRBD1 (6 bases). Trimming took off 5 bases at V and 5 bases at J, with 18 bases between the two ends. The CDR3 has 15 residues. Germline CDR1 and CDR2: SGHTA and FQGNSA. CDR3 residues: CASSTKYGGATEAFF. The DNA for the CDR3 is TGTGCCAGCAGCACTAAGTATGGGGGGGCAACTGAAGCTTTCTTT.

The rearrangement links TRBV25-1 to TRBJ1-1; 10 bases agree with TRBD1. Germline lookup yields CDR1 MGHDK and CDR2 SYGVNS. The length of the CDR3 is 16 residues. The V gene end was trimmed by 6 bases and the J gene end by 5 bases; junction bases not matched to a gene: 12. For the CDR3, the DNA is TGTGCCAGCAGAGCAACTCGACAGGGGGCGCGTACTGAAGCTTTCTTT. It codes for CASRATRQGARTEAFF.

This clone has a single count. The gene calls are TRBV18 and TRBJ1-5, with D tentatively TRBD1 (6 bases). Trimming removed 3 bases at V and 6 bases at J, with 18 bases between. Per germline, CDR1 KGHSH and CDR2 LQKENI. The CDR3 runs to 16 residues. The CDR3 DNA reads TGTGCCAGCTCACCCACGGAACAGGGAGAGGGTCAGCCCCAGCATTTT. It specifies CASSPTEQGEGQPQHF.

The V gene is TRBV18, the J gene TRBJ2-2; D possibly corresponds to TRBD1 (5 bases). Germline V gene sequence: CDR1 KGHSH, CDR2 LQKENI. The CDR3 contains 15 residues. Deletions cut 2 bases from V and 0 bases from J, with 7 bases between. CDR3 bases: TGTGCCAGCTCACCATCAGGGACGAACACCGGGGAGCTGTTTTTT. This translates into CASSPSGTNTGELFF.